The present entry profiles one T cell receptor (beta chain) with its context. These data come from a study of patients and donors after allogeneic stem cell transplantation. TCRdb redid the calling of the RT-PCR reads with MiXCR, one entry per CDR3 protein. The sample lists about 150,000 distinct CDR3 sequences, approximately 40% occurring once. The CDR3 has 14 residues. CDR1 is GTSNPN, CDR2 SVGIG, per germline (reference sequence). After removal of 4 bases from V and 8 bases from J, the junction contained 7 bases not matched to a gene. The clonotype was recovered from a human donor who was either an allogeneic HSCT recipient or a stem cell or donor lymphocyte infusion donor (not recorded which). It is not recorded whose cells these are; they may come from a transplant donor. Sequencing was done on a sample of blood, either unsorted or a sorted T cell fraction (not recorded which). The chain is built from TRBV30 and TRBJ1-6; the match to TRBD1 covers 8 bases. DNA of the CDR3: TGTGCCTGGACAGGGGGCCCCGGTGATTCACCCCTCCACTTT. Amino acids: CAWTGGPGDSPLHF. Together with reference TRBV30 and TRBJ1-6, the CDR3 gives the full variable domain: SQTIHQWPATLVQPVGSPLSLECTVEGTSNPNLYWYRQAAGRGLQLLFYSVGIGQISSEVPQNLSASRPQDRQFILSSKKLLLSDSGFYLCAWTGGPGDSPLHFGNGTRLTVT.